The clone carrying this T cell receptor beta chain has a handful of counts. Its antigen remains unknown. The data originate from a study of cytomegalovirus exposure and HLA in healthy donors. Germline V gives CDR1 MDHEN, CDR2 SYDVKM. This CDR3 region has 15 residues. The J segment lost 6 bases and the V segment lost 1 base, leaving 3 bases of the junction unmatched. Amplification used 60 Vbeta primers and 13 Jbeta primers. TCRdb keeps only in-frame clones here, not all; method: immunoSEQ multiplex PCR. The table lists 150,000 to 200,000 clones, 80% of them singletons. Notes on the study in general: It was reported in a later analysis that an Asian-associated ancestry cluster showed fewer N-insertions than the roughly 670-donor mean. Earlier analysis yielded a pattern in which most TCR beta V segments were productive about 90% or about 30% of the time. Most TCRs appeared rarely, but some public TCRs recurred in many donors.

Material for sequencing was PBMCs. This receptor was identified in a woman between 40 and 55 years old in good health and CMV-seronegative. V and J are TRBV28 and TRBJ2-1, with 10 bases aligning to TRBD2. The CDR3 sequence: CASSLSLAGVNEQFF. CDR3 nucleotide sequence: TGTGCCAGCAGTTTATCCCTAGCGGGAGTCAATGAGCAGTTCTTC.